This T cell receptor beta chain emerged from a study of blood T cell repertoires in COVID-19. Whole-study context: Sites across the United States, Italy and Spain contributed samples from acute and convalescent COVID-19.

Method: immunoSEQ multiplex PCR; TCRdb's copy keeps in-frame clones and lacks some. Of 250,000 to 400,000 clones detected, under 90% appear once; the ten largest clones hold less than 3.5%. V was clipped by 7 bases and J by 2 bases; unmatched bases: 6. The CDR3 is made up of 15 amino acids. The germline V gene has CDR1 KGHDR and CDR2 SFDVKD. This chain links TRBV24-1 with TRBJ2-3; TRBD1 matches at 9 bases. The TCR originated in a woman aged 25 to 39 with COVID-19, enrolled during active disease. Sequencing was done on a sample of peripheral blood. DNA for the CDR3: TGTGCCACCAGAAGAGGGGACAGGGACACAGATACGCAGTATTTT. It is translated as CATRRGDRDTDTQYF.